This is a list of T cell receptor beta chains from one sample in a study of PD-L1 blockade in urothelial cancer. The method was immunoSEQ multiplex PCR; TCRdb's version includes in-frame clones alone and lacks a portion of them. The sample records roughly 63,000 clones, approximately 81% being singletons. The material sequenced was PBMCs, taken around atezolizumab (anti-PD-L1) treatment. These receptors all stem from a man aged 65 to 79 with urothelial cancer. CDR3s include the opening cysteine and the closing phenylalanine or tryptophan. Fields, in order: J gene, V gene, CDR3 protein.

j_gene: TRBJ2-1
v_gene: TRBV7-2
CDR3aa: CASSLALVDNEQFF

j_gene: TRBJ2-1
v_gene: TRBV5-1
CDR3aa: CASSLTGAPFNEQFF

j_gene: TRBJ2-7
v_gene: TRBV4-2
CDR3aa: CASSQEEGGGIYEQYF

j_gene: TRBJ2-3
v_gene: TRBV9
CDR3aa: CASSVVGTALTDTQYF

j_gene: TRBJ1-2
v_gene: TRBV19
CDR3aa: CASSTGQPRGYTF

j_gene: TRBJ1-2
v_gene: TRBV5-6
CDR3aa: CASSGTGTENYGYTF

j_gene: TRBJ2-5
v_gene: TRBV5-1
CDR3aa: CASSYSSGATQYF

j_gene: TRBJ2-7
v_gene: TRBV28
CDR3aa: CASKGTGSYEQYF

j_gene: TRBJ2-1
v_gene: TRBV11-2
CDR3aa: CASSAPLAKVYNEQFF

j_gene: TRBJ2-2
v_gene: TRBV15
CDR3aa: CATSKLANTGELFF

j_gene: TRBJ2-7
v_gene: TRBV19
CDR3aa: CASSIFGAAPSEQYF

j_gene: TRBJ2-7
v_gene: TRBV30
CDR3aa: CAWGTGFNYEQYF

j_gene: TRBJ2-1
v_gene: TRBV7-2
CDR3aa: CASAPASSGVDEQFF

j_gene: TRBJ2-1
v_gene: TRBV19
CDR3aa: CASSIRRETFF

j_gene: TRBJ2-1
v_gene: TRBV6-5
CDR3aa: CASSQDKVVGGGQFF

j_gene: TRBJ1-2
v_gene: TRBV2
CDR3aa: CASSVRTTGENYGYTF

j_gene: TRBJ2-1
v_gene: TRBV11-2
CDR3aa: CASSLLNEQFF

j_gene: TRBJ1-2
v_gene: TRBV5-1
CDR3aa: CASSLAGGRDGYTF